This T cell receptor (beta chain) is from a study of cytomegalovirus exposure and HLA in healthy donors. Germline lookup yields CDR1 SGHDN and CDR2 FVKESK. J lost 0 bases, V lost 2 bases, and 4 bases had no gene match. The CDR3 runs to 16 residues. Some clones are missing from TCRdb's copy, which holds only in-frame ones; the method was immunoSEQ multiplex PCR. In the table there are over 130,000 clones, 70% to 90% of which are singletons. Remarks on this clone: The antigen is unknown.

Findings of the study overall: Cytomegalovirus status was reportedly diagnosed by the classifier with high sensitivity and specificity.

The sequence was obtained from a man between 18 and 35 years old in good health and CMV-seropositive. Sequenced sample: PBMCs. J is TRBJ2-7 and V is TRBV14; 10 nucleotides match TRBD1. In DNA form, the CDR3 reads TGTGCCAGCAGCCAACTAGGGACAGGGGCCTCCTACGAGCAGTACTTC. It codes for CASSQLGTGASYEQYF.